These 7 T cell receptor beta chains share one sample of origin, sequenced in a study of blood T cell repertoires in COVID-19. Repertoires were generated with immunoSEQ multiplex PCR, while TCRdb's copy carries only in-frame clones and drops some. The sample includes about 120,000 clones, 82% seen only once; the top ten take approximately 5%. The specimen was peripheral blood. The receptors were sampled from a woman in her 70s with acute or convalescent COVID-19.

V usage is TRBV19 and J usage is TRBJ1-3; D is unresolved. CDR1 LNHDA and CDR2 SQIVND come from the germline V gene (reference sequence). This CDR3 is 16 amino acids long. With 4 bases removed from V and 2 bases from J, the gap between germline ends came to 15 bases. The CDR3 sequence: CASSREKGGPGNTIYF. The CDR3, as DNA: TGTGCCAGTAGTAGAGAGAAAGGAGGACCTGGAAACACCATATATTTT. The full variable domain, completed using reference TRBV19 and TRBJ1-3, is DGGITQSPKYLFRKEGQNVTLSCEQNLNHDAMYWYRQDPGQGLRLIYYSQIVNDFQKGDIAEGYSVSREKKESFPLTVTSAQKNPTAFYLCASSREKGGPGNTIYFGEGSWLTVV.

In its sample, this clone is medium-sized (0.01 to 0.1%). V is TRBV11-2 and J is TRBJ2-4; 10 nucleotides align to TRBD2. The germline gives CDR1 SGHAT, CDR2 FQNNGV. The J segment lost 0 bases and the V segment lost 6 bases, leaving 11 bases of the junction unmatched. The CDR3 spans 18 residues. Here the CDR3 DNA reads TGTGCCAGCAGTTCTCTAGCGGGGGCCCTACTAGCCAAAAACATTCAGTACTTC. This translates into CASSSLAGALLAKNIQYF. Together with reference TRBV11-2 and TRBJ2-4, the CDR3 gives the full variable domain: EAGVAQSPRYKIIEKRQSVAFWCNPISGHATLYWYQQILGQGPKLLIQFQNNGVVDDSQLPKDRFSAERLKGVDSTLKIQPAKLEDSAVYLCASSSLAGALLAKNIQYFGAGTRLSVL.

In this sample, this clone turned up a few times. The V gene is TRBV28, the J gene TRBJ1-5, with 9 bases identical to TRBD1. V dropped 6 bases and J dropped 0; count of bases not matched to a gene: 6. Germline V gene lookup returns CDR1 MDHEN and CDR2 SYDVKM. This CDR3 has 16 amino acids. This CDR3 is CASRKQGASSNQPQHF. The CDR3, as DNA: TGTGCCAGCAGAAAACAGGGGGCAAGTAGCAATCAGCCCCAGCATTTT.

The gene calls are TRBV19 and TRBJ2-6; the D gene is possibly TRBD2 (7 bases). V shed 8 bases and J shed 3 bases, with 29 bases lying between them. The CDR3 sequence is 20 residues long. Germline values: CDR1 LNHDA, CDR2 SQIVND (reference sequence). The CDR3 DNA sequence: TGTGCCAGTCGCGACTTAAATTTTCCCTCGGGGGGCGATGGGGCCAACGTCCTGACTTTC. Protein product: CASRDLNFPSGGDGANVLTF.

V usage is TRBV3-1 (or the pseudogene TRBV3-2) and J usage is TRBJ1-2, with no clear D. V was clipped by 0 bases and J by 5 bases, with 7 bases between them. In germline, CDR1 is LGHDT, CDR2 YNNKEL (reference sequence). The CDR3 spans 13 residues. CDR3 nucleotides: TGTGCCAGCAGCCAAGAGGGGAGGTATGGCTACACCTTC. It codes for CASSQEGRYGYTF.

This chain joins TRBV11-3 and TRBJ1-1; the D is unclear. Germline V gene lookup returns CDR1 SGHNT and CDR2 YENEEA. V was trimmed by 4 bases and J by 0 bases, leaving 6 bases between them. The CDR3 is 13 residues long. The CDR3 DNA follows: TGTGCCAGCAGCTCCCACATGAACACTGAAGCTTTCTTT. The encoded protein is CASSSHMNTEAFF.

The chain employs TRBV5-1 and TRBJ1-3; tentatively, D is TRBD1 (6 bases). V was shortened by 1 base and J by 1 base, with 6 bases between the two germline ends. The CDR3 sequence is 14 residues long. The germline CDR1 and CDR2 sequences are SGHRS and YFSETQ. The CDR3 here is CASSLQGSGNTIYF. CDR3 nucleotides: TGCGCCAGCAGCTTGCAGGGGTCTGGAAACACCATATATTTT.